A single sample is the source of the 3 T cell receptor beta chains below, sequenced in a study of OX40 agonist ivuxolimab in advanced cancers. This table comes from immunoSEQ multiplex PCR, and its TCRdb copy is limited to in-frame clones, with some not included. The data hold approximately 100,000 clones, with about 87% observed a single time. Material: CD4+ or CD8+ T cells sorted from blood, obtained in a trial of the OX40 agonist ivuxolimab. These receptors were collected from an adult with an advanced solid tumor such as melanoma, head and neck, liver or kidney cancer.

The chain employs TRBV12-5 and TRBJ1-5; 11 positions agree with TRBD1. The CDR3 has 15 amino acids. Germline CDR1 and CDR2: LGHNT and FRNRAP. V dropped 5 bases and J dropped 9; count of bases not matched to a gene: 9. The CDR3 is CASGTPGQGEVPQHF. Written as DNA, the CDR3 is TGTGCTAGTGGTACACCGGGACAGGGGGAGGTGCCCCAGCATTTT.

This clone was detected only once. The CDR3 DNA reads as TGTGCCAGCAGTGAGACAGGTACGGATCAGCCCCAGCATTTT. It yields the protein CASSETGTDQPQHF. V gene TRBV7-9 combines with J gene TRBJ1-5, with a weak D call TRBD1 (6 bases). Looked up from germline, CDR1 is SEHNR and CDR2 is FQNEAQ (reference sequence). Between the trimmed V and J ends, which lost 6 bases and 5 bases, there was a span of 14 bases. There are 14 residues in the CDR3.

CDR3 in amino acids: CASRQGPTQNSPLHF. The CDR3 nucleotides are TGTGCCAGCAGACAGGGGCCTACCCAAAATTCACCCCTCCACTTT. The chain links TRBV5-5 to TRBJ1-6; 7 nucleotides line up with TRBD1. V shed 5 bases, J shed 7 bases, and the junction held 9 bases outside the gene matches. CDR1 is SGHKS, CDR2 YYEKEE, per germline (reference sequence). The CDR3 runs 15 residues.